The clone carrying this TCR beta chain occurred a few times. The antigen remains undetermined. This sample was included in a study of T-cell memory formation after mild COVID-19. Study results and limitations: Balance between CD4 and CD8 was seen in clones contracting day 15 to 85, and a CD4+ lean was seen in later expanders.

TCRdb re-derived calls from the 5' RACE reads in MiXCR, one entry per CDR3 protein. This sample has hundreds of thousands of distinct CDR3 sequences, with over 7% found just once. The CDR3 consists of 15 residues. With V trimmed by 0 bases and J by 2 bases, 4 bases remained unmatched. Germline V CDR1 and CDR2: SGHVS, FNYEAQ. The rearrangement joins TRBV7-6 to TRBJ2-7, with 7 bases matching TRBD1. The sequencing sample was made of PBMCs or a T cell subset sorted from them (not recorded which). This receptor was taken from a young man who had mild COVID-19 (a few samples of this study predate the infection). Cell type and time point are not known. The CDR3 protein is CASSLAPTGPYEQYF. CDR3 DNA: TGTGCCAGCAGCTTAGCCCCGACAGGGCCCTACGAGCAGTACTTC.